What follows are 19 T cell receptor beta chains derived from one specimen sequenced in a study of cytomegalovirus exposure and HLA in healthy donors. In the PCR, 60 Vbeta and 13 Jbeta primers were used. The assay was immunoSEQ multiplex PCR, and TCRdb's table has in-frame clones only and misses some. Of 150,000 to 200,000 clones in the sample, 81% were seen once. Source material: PBMCs. These TCRs come from a woman under 30 in good health and CMV-seronegative.

CDR3 in amino acids: CASSPNAGELFF. The CDR3 nucleotides are TGTGCCAGCAGCCCCAATGCCGGGGAGCTGTTTTTT. This chain links TRBV7-3 with TRBJ2-2; D uncertain. This CDR3 region has 12 residues. The ends were cut back, 5 bases at V and 6 bases at J, with 7 bases in the middle. Per germline, CDR1 SGHTA and CDR2 FQGTGA.

This clone appeared a few times. The chain couples TRBV25-1 to TRBJ2-2; D may be TRBD1 (6 bases). The germline gives CDR1 MGHDK, CDR2 SYGVNS. There are 16 residues in the CDR3. V lost 6 bases to trimming and J lost 2 bases, with 16 bases between them. Written as DNA, the CDR3 is TGTGCCAGCAGCACCGGGACATCGATAAACACCGGGGAGCTGTTTTTT. Protein product: CASSTGTSINTGELFF.

The chain combines TRBV5-1 with TRBJ2-7, with D tentatively TRBD2 (5 bases). CDR1 SGHRS and CDR2 YFSETQ come from the germline V gene. Trimming shortened V by 1 base and J by 0 bases, and 14 bases separated the two germline ends. The CDR3 consists of 16 residues. CDR3 region: CASSLCGPPCSYEQYF. The CDR3 region has the DNA TGCGCCAGCAGCTTGTGCGGGCCGCCCTGCTCCTACGAGCAGTACTTC.

Only a few counts were recorded for this clone. This chain links TRBV6-5 with TRBJ1-3; D gene unclear. The V end lost 6 bases, the J end lost 8 bases, and 11 bases lay between the germline ends. This CDR3 spans 12 amino acids. Germline loops: CDR1 MNHEY, CDR2 SVGAGI. The CDR3 spells CASRRPGDTIYF. DNA for the CDR3: TGTGCCAGCAGACGACCCGGGGACACCATATATTTT.

The J gene is TRBJ1-6, the V gene TRBV30; D is ambiguous. The CDR3 is 13 amino acids. The germline V gene has CDR1 GTSNPN and CDR2 SVGIG (reference sequence). Trimming shortened V by 3 bases and J by 9 bases, and 12 bases separated the two germline ends. The CDR3 spells CAWRGQSGSPLHF. The CDR3 DNA follows: TGTGCCTGGAGGGGTCAGTCAGGTTCACCCCTCCACTTT.

This clone was recorded once. The genes are TRBV30 and TRBJ2-6; the match to TRBD1 covers 7 bases. CDR3 length equals 15 residues. CDR1 and CDR2 (germline): GTSNPN, SVGIG (reference sequence). The CDR3 loop reads CAAPTGVYGANVLTF. The CDR3, as DNA: TGTGCTGCACCTACAGGGGTCTATGGGGCCAACGTCCTGACTTTC.

V is TRBV2 and J is TRBJ2-5; D is possibly TRBD1 (5 bases). Deletions cut 4 bases from V and 11 bases from J, with 11 bases between. Per germline, CDR1 SNHLY and CDR2 FYNNEI. The CDR3 loop spans 11 amino acids. The CDR3: CASSARTKQYF. CDR3 nucleotides: TGTGCCAGCAGTGCACGGACAAAACAGTACTTC.

J is TRBJ2-1 and V is TRBV15; 8 bases fit TRBD1. CDR1 and CDR2 (germline): LNHNV, YYDKDF (reference sequence). CDR3 size: 16 residues. The V gene end was trimmed by 1 base and the J gene end by 7 bases; junction bases not matched to a gene: 9. CDR3 sequence (DNA): TGTGCCACCAGCAGAGTAAGGTCAGGGGGCCTGAATGAGCAGTTCTTC. It codes for CATSRVRSGGLNEQFF.

V usage is TRBV4-1 and J usage is TRBJ1-2, with 9 bases aligning to TRBD1. CDR3 size: 15 residues. Looked up from germline, CDR1 is MGHRA and CDR2 is YSYEKL. V lost 2 bases, J lost 8 bases, and 9 bases stayed unmatched. The DNA for the CDR3 is TGCGCCAGCAGCCAACCCGGGACAGGGTCCAAGGGCTACACCTTC. Its protein product is CASSQPGTGSKGYTF.

This chain uses TRBV10-3 with TRBJ1-1, with a tentative D call TRBD1 (6 bases). Germline assignment: CDR1 ENHRY and CDR2 SYGVKD. The V and J ends lost 10 bases and 7 bases respectively, with 19 bases between them. The length of the CDR3 is 13 residues. Here the CDR3 reads CATHPGGPVEAFF. CDR3 nucleotide sequence: TGTGCCACTCATCCCGGGGGGCCGGTTGAAGCTTTCTTT.

J is TRBJ1-1 and V is TRBV6-6; D not certain. The V end was cut by 8 bases, the J end by 5 bases, with 18 bases between. Looked up from germline, CDR1 is MNHNY and CDR2 is SVGAGI (reference sequence). The CDR3 runs 14 residues. The DNA of the CDR3 is TGTGCCAGCTCCTATAACGGCAAGGAGACTGAAGCTTTCTTT. This gives the protein CASSYNGKETEAFF.

About this clone itself: One end of the junction is discordant with germline, which a read error may explain. CDR3 in amino acids: CAGSPNRAGNTIYF. CDR3 in DNA: TGTGCCGGCAGTCCGAACAGGGCTGGAAACACCATATATTTT. The chain uses TRBV6-6 and TRBJ1-3; D perhaps matches TRBD1 (6 bases). The CDR3 contains 14 residues. Germline loops: CDR1 MNHNY, CDR2 SVGAGI (reference sequence).

The J gene is TRBJ2-2, the V gene TRBV9; 11 bases match TRBD2. Looked up from germline, CDR1 is SGDLS and CDR2 is YYNGEE. V lost 3 bases and J lost 5; bases outside the gene matches: 6. This CDR3 has 16 residues. The CDR3 loop reads CASSARLAGYTGELFF. CDR3 nucleotides: TGTGCCAGCAGCGCACGACTAGCGGGATATACCGGGGAGCTGTTTTTT.

This sequence joins TRBV27 and TRBJ2-7; 8 positions agree with TRBD1. V was pared by 3 bases and J by 5 bases, with 9 bases of the junction left unmatched. The CDR3 sequence is 15 residues long. The germline V gene encodes CDR1 MNHEY and CDR2 SMNVEV (reference sequence). CDR3 amino acids: CASSFGQGARDEQYF. The CDR3, as DNA: TGTGCCAGCAGTTTCGGTCAGGGGGCGCGTGACGAGCAGTACTTC.

The V and J genes are TRBV7-9 and TRBJ2-2, with 8 bases that match TRBD2. This CDR3 has 15 amino acids. Germline-derived CDR1 and CDR2 are SEHNR and FQNEAQ (reference sequence). V lost 10 bases and J lost 4; bases outside the gene matches: 11. As DNA, the CDR3 is TGTGCCAACTTCATCCCCGGGGGGGTCACCGGGGAGCTGTTTTTT. Its protein product is CANFIPGGVTGELFF.

The rearrangement links TRBV7-9 to TRBJ1-4; the D gene is possibly TRBD1 (5 bases). This CDR3 region has 15 residues. Germline values: CDR1 SEHNR, CDR2 FQNEAQ (reference sequence). V was cut by 5 bases and J by 0 bases, with 10 bases left in between. The CDR3 is CASSRDSATNEKLFF. The CDR3 DNA follows: TGTGCCAGCAGCAGAGACAGTGCAACTAATGAAAAACTGTTTTTT.

The genes are TRBV9 and TRBJ2-3; TRBD2 matches at 13 bases. This CDR3 has 18 amino acids. Germline trimming cut 3 bases from V and 1 base from J; bases unmatched to any gene: 8. Germline CDR1 reads SGDLS; CDR2 reads YYNGEE. CDR3 sequence: CASSAYTGTSGGTDTQYF. Written as DNA, the CDR3 is TGTGCCAGCAGCGCCTATACCGGGACTAGCGGGGGCACAGATACGCAGTATTTT.

The chain employs TRBV6-5 and TRBJ2-1; TRBD1 matches 8 bases. There are 16 residues in the CDR3. The V gene's germline CDR1 is MNHEY and CDR2 SVGAGI. Trimming at V came to 0 bases and at J to 7 bases, leaving 8 bases not matched to a gene. The CDR3 DNA reads as TGTGCCAGCAGTTACTCTCAGGGGGCGCGTGGTAATGAGCAGTTCTTC. This encodes CASSYSQGARGNEQFF.

The gene calls are TRBV7-8 and TRBJ1-2; 10 nucleotides line up with TRBD1. Germline CDR1 SGHVS, CDR2 FQNEAQ. The CDR3 runs 21 residues. With V trimmed by 4 bases and J by 0 bases, 20 bases remained unmatched. CDR3 in DNA: TGTGCCAGCAGCTCCATACTGGGGGGGACAGGGGCCGTTGGAGCTAACTATGGCTACACCTTC. It specifies CASSSILGGTGAVGANYGYTF.